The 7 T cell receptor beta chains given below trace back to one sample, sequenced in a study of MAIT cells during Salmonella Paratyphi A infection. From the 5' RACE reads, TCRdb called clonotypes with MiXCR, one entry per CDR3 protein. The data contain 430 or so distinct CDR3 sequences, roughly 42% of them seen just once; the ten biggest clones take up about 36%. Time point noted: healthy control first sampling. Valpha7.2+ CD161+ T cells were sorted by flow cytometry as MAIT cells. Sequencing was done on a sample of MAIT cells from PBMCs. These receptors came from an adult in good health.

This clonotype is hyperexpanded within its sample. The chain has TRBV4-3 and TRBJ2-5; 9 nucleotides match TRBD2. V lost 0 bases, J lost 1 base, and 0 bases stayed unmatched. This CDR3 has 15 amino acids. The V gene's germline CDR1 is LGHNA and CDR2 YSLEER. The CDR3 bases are TGCGCCAGCAGCCAAGAGCGGGGGGGCCAAGAGACCCAGTACTTC. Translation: CASSQERGGQETQYF.

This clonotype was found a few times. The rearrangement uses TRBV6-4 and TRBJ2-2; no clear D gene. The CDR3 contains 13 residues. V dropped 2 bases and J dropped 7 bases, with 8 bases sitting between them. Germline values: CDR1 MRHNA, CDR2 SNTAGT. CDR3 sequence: CASSDREDGELFF. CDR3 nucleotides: TGTGCCAGCAGTGACAGGGAAGACGGGGAGCTGTTTTTT.

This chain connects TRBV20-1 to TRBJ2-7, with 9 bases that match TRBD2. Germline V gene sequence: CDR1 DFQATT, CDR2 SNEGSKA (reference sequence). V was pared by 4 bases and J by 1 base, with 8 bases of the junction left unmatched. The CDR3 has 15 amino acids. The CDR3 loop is CSAKVIAGDSYEQYF. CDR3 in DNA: TGCAGTGCTAAAGTGATAGCGGGAGATTCCTACGAGCAGTACTTC.

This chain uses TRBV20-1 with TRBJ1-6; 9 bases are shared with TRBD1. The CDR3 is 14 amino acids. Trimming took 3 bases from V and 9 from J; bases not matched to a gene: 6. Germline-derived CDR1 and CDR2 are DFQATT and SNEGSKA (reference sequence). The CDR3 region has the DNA TGCAGTGCTAGTTCCGGGACAGGGTCTTCACCCCTCCACTTT. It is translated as CSASSGTGSSPLHF.

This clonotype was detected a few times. The DNA of the CDR3 is TGCAGTGCTAGGCTCGAGCGGGAGACCTACGAGCAGTACTTC. It specifies CSARLERETYEQYF. The chain has TRBV20-1 and TRBJ2-7; 8 bases agree with TRBD2. This CDR3 is 14 amino acids long. Per germline, CDR1 DFQATT and CDR2 SNEGSKA (reference sequence). V was clipped by 3 bases and J by 2 bases; unmatched bases: 6.

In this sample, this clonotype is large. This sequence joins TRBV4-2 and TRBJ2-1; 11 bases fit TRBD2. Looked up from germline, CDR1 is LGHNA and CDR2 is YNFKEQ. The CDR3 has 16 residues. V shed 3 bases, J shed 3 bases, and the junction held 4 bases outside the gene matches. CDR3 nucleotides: TGTGCCAGCAGCCATCAACTAGCGGGAGACTACAATGAGCAGTTCTTC. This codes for CASSHQLAGDYNEQFF.

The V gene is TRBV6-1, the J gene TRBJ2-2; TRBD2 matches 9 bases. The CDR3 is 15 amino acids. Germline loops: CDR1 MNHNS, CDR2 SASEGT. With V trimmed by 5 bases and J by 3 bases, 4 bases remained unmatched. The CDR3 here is CASSLSGGDTGELFF. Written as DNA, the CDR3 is TGTGCCAGCAGTCTTAGCGGGGGAGACACCGGGGAGCTGTTTTTT.